This T cell receptor beta chain was captured in a study of identifying expanded T cells in peripheral blood. Whole-study results and caveats: Technical replicates showed around 1.2 changed clones; around 2 weeks around 15; four weeks 19.

Clones were read by immunoSEQ multiplex PCR, and TCRdb kept only the in-frame ones, dropping some. The data contain about 81,000 clones, 84% of them seen just once; the ten biggest clones take up less than 20%. Collection occurred without any documented infections or immune events in donors. Concerning this clone: Its antigen is unknown.

Trimming pared 0 bases from V and 7 bases from J, leaving 10 bases between. Germline lookup yields CDR1 SGHAT and CDR2 FQNNGV. CDR3 length: 13 residues. V is TRBV11-2 and J is TRBJ2-7; tentatively, D is TRBD2 (5 bases). The source material was blood. This receptor was identified in a person aged 18 to 75 in good health. Here the CDR3 reads CASSLDGIGEQYF. The CDR3 nucleotides are TGTGCCAGCAGCTTAGACGGGATAGGGGAGCAGTACTTC.